This T cell receptor beta chain was observed in a study of human T cells and chemical hapten exposure. Study summary: After 6 days, upper back 0.01% DPC patch tests were scored. Patients, largely female, had alopecia areata, totalis or universalis.

This clonotype turned up a few times. TCRdb re-called the RACE reads through MiXCR, storing one row per CDR3 protein. The data contain around 120,000 distinct CDR3 sequences, roughly 13% of them singletons. The sample's time point: patch test 1, 2 weeks after DPC sensitization. The sample's treatment: therapeutic diphenylcyclopropenone sensitization with weekly scalp DPC. Trimming took 1 base from V and 4 from J; bases not matched to a gene: 8. Germline CDR1 reads SGHKS; CDR2 reads YYEKEE (reference sequence). The CDR3 covers 17 residues. The J gene is TRBJ2-2, the V gene TRBV5-5; TRBD1 matches at 9 bases. The specimen was whole blood, collected in connection with sensitization to the hapten diphenylcyclopropenone (DPC). The receptor was isolated from a man aged 18 to 30 with alopecia areata. Some clones in this sample may be carry-over from other donors' samples. The CDR3 sequence is CASSLHKRTGVTGELFF. CDR3 coding DNA: TGTGCCAGCAGCTTGCATAAACGGACAGGGGTCACCGGGGAGCTGTTTTTT.